This T cell receptor (beta chain) was obtained from a study of breast tumors, draining lymph nodes, adjacent tissues. The CDR3 length is 15 residues. Germline loops: CDR1 DFQATT, CDR2 SNEGSKA (reference sequence). V trimming: 1 base; J trimming: 8 bases; junction bases outside the gene matches: 9. About this clonotype: The antigen remains undetermined.

Study-wide points: Tumor T cell lymph node origin was a supported hypothesis, not proven. Tumor TCR diversity was below lymph nodes but above nontumor tissue. Tumor and nontumor repertoires were significantly more similar in luminal-like than in basal-like breast cancer.

Samples came from axillary lymph nodes draining the breast cancer. A single record per CDR3 protein comes from TCRdb applying MiXCR to the multiplex PCR reads. The data show about 140,000 distinct CDR3 sequences, roughly 33% seen once. This sequence joins TRBV20-1 and TRBJ2-1, with TRBD2 matching 9 bases. The sequence was collected from a female donor with breast cancer. Some clones in this sample may be carry-over from other donors' samples. Material for sequencing was axillary lymph node tissue. The CDR3 protein is CSARVRGSGSDEQFF. The CDR3 DNA sequence: TGCAGTGCTAGAGTAAGGGGTAGCGGGAGCGATGAGCAGTTCTTC.